The 5 T cell receptor beta chains given below trace back to one sample, sequenced in a study of patients and donors after allogeneic stem cell transplantation. Using its own MiXCR run on the RT-PCR reads, TCRdb lists one record per CDR3 protein. Here the sample spans approximately 250,000 distinct CDR3 sequences, around 14% being singletons. The specimen sequenced was blood, either unsorted or a sorted T cell fraction (not recorded which). All receptors come from a human donor who was either an allogeneic HSCT recipient or a stem cell or donor lymphocyte infusion donor (not recorded which). It is not recorded whose cells these are; they may come from a transplant donor.

The sample holds a few counts of this clonotype. The CDR3: CSATPLARETQYF. The CDR3 bases are TGCAGTGCTACCCCGCTAGCCCGGGAGACCCAGTACTTC. V and J are TRBV20-1 and TRBJ2-5, with a tentative D call TRBD2 (5 bases). The CDR3 is 13 residues long. Germline values: CDR1 DFQATT, CDR2 SNEGSKA (reference sequence). Trimming took 4 bases from V and 5 from J, leaving 14 bases between them.

The chain is built from TRBV20-1 and TRBJ1-5; 9 bases line up with TRBD1. The germline CDR1 and CDR2 sequences are DFQATT and SNEGSKA (reference sequence). Trimming at V came to 2 bases and at J to 2 bases, leaving 4 bases not matched to a gene. This CDR3 has 15 amino acids. Here the CDR3 DNA reads TGCAGTGCTAGACAACAGGGGGCGGGCAATCAGCCCCAGCATTTT. This encodes CSARQQGAGNQPQHF.

The chain carries TRBV20-1 and TRBJ2-1; 10 nucleotides agree with TRBD2. This CDR3 region has 14 residues. The junction had 8 bases not matched to a gene; V was cut back by 4 bases and J by 8 bases. Germline assignment: CDR1 DFQATT and CDR2 SNEGSKA (reference sequence). The CDR3 loop is CSAKREGLRDEQFF. CDR3 sequence (DNA): TGCAGTGCTAAGCGGGAGGGCCTGAGGGATGAGCAGTTCTTC.

The chain couples TRBV3-1 to TRBJ2-6, with TRBD1 matching over 10 bases. Unmatched junction bases numbered 9, after V lost 5 bases and J lost 2 bases. This CDR3 has 18 residues. Germline CDR1 reads LGHDT; CDR2 reads YNNKEL (reference sequence). The CDR3 DNA is TGTGCCAGCAGCTCCACAGACAGGGGGCGACCTGGGGCCAACGTCCTGACTTTC. It specifies CASSSTDRGRPGANVLTF.

J is TRBJ2-1 and V is TRBV10-3; 14 bases align to TRBD2. In germline, CDR1 is ENHRY, CDR2 SYGVKD. V gave up 6 bases and J gave up 8 bases; unmatched junction bases: 6. The CDR3 totals 15 residues. DNA for the CDR3: TGTGCCATCAGCAACGGGACTAGCGGGAGATATGAGCAGTTCTTC. It translates to CAISNGTSGRYEQFF.